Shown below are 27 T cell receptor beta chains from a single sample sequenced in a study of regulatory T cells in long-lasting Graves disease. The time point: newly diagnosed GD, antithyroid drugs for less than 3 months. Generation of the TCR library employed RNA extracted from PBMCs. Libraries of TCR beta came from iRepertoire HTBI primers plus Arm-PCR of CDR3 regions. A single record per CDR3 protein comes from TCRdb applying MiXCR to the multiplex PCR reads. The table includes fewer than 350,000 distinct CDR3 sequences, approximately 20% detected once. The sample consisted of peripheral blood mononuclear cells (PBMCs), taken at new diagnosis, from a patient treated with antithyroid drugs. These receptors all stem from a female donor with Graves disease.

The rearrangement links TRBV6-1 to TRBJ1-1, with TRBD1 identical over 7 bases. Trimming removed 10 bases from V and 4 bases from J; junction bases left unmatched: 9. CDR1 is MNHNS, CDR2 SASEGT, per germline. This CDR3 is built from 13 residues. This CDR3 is CATRGQLGTEAFF. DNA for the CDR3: TGTGCCACCCGGGGACAGCTCGGCACTGAAGCTTTCTTT.

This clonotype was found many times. The CDR3 region has the DNA TGTGCCAGCAGCCCGACTACGAACAGGGGAAAAGGTAGCCCAGATACGCAGTATTTT. This gives the protein CASSPTTNRGKGSPDTQYF. The genes are TRBV7-9 and TRBJ2-3; 7 positions agree with TRBD1. Germline CDR1 SEHNR, CDR2 FQNEAQ (reference sequence). The length of the CDR3 is 19 residues. V shed 5 bases, J shed 4 bases, and the junction held 21 bases outside the gene matches. The entire variable domain, with the rest obtained from reference TRBV7-9 and TRBJ2-3, is as follows: DTGVSQNPRHKITKRGQNVTFRCDPISEHNRLYWYRQTLGQGPEFLTYFQNEAQLEKSRLLSDRFSAERPKGSFSTLEIQRTEQGDSAMYLCASSPTTNRGKGSPDTQYFGPGTRLTVL.

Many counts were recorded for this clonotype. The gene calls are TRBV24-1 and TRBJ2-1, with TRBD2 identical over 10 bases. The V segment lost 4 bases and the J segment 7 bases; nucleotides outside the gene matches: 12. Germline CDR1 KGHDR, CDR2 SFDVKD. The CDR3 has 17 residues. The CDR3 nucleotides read TGTGCCACCAGTGACCCCGCCGAGCGGGAGGGAGATAATGAGCAGTTCTTC. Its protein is CATSDPAEREGDNEQFF.

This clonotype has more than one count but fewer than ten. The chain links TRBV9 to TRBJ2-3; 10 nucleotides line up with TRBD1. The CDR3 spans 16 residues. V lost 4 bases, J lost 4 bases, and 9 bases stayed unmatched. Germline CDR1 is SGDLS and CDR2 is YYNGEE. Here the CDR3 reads CASSPTGTGESDTQYF. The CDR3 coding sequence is TGTGCCAGCAGCCCCACCGGGACAGGGGAATCAGATACGCAGTATTTT.

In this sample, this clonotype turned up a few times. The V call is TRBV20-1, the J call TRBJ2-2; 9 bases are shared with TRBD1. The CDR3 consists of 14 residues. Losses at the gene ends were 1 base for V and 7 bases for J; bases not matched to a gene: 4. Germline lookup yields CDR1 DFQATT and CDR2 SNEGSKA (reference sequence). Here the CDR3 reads CSARGQGEVGELFF. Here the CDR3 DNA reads TGCAGTGCTAGAGGACAGGGGGAGGTCGGGGAGCTGTTTTTT.

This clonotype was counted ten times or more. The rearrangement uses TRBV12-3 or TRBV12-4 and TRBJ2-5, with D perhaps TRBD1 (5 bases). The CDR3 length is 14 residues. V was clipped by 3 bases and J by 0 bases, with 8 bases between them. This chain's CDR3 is CASSFMTDQETQYF. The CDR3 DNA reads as TGTGCCAGCAGTTTCATGACAGACCAAGAGACCCAGTACTTC.

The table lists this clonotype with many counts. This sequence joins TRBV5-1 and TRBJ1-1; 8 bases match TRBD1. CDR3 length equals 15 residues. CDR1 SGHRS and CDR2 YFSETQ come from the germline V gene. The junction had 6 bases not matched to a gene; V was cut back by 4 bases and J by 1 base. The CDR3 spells CASSPGQEANTEAFF. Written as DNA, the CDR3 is TGCGCCAGCAGCCCGGGACAGGAGGCGAACACTGAAGCTTTCTTT.

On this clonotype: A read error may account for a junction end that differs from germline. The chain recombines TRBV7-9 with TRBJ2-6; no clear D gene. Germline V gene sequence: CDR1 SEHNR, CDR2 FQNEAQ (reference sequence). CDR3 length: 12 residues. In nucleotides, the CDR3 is TGTGCCAGCAGTTTAGACGCACTGGTCCTGACTTTC. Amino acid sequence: CASSLDALVLTF.

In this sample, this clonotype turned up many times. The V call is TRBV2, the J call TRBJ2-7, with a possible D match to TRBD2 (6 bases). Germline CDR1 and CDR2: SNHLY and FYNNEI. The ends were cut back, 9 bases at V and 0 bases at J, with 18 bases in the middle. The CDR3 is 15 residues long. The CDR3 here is CARSARGTYSYEQYF. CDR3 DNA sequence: TGTGCCAGGTCGGCCCGGGGGACCTACTCCTACGAGCAGTACTTC.

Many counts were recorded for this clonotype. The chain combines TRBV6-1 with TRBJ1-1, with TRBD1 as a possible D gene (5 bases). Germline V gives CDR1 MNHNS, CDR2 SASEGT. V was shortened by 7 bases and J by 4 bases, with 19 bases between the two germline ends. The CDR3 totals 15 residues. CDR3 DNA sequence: TGTGCCAGCAAAAGGGGAGTACGGGTGAGCACTGAAGCTTTCTTT. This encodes CASKRGVRVSTEAFF.

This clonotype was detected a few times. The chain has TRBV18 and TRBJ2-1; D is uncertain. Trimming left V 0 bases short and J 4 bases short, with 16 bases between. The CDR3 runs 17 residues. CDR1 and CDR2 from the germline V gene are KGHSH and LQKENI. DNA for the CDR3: TGTGCCAGCTCACCACCTTACCCTGACACTCTATACAATGAGCAGTTCTTC. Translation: CASSPPYPDTLYNEQFF.

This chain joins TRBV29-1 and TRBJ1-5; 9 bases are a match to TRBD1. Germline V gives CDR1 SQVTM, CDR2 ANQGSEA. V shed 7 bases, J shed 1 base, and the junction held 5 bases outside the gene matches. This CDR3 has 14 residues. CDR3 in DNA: TGCAGCGCCTGGGACAGGGAAAGCAATCAGCCCCAGCATTTT. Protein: CSAWDRESNQPQHF.

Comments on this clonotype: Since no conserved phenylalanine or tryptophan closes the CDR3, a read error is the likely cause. In DNA form, the CDR3 reads TGCGCCAGCAGCTCCCTAGCGGGATCCACAGATACGCAGTATTCT. Translating gives CASSSLAGSTDTQYS. This chain links TRBV5-1 with TRBJ2-3; TRBD2 agrees at 9 bases. The junction had 4 bases not matched to a gene; V was cut back by 3 bases and J by 2 bases. Germline lookup yields CDR1 SGHRS and CDR2 YFSETQ. The CDR3 is made up of 15 amino acids.

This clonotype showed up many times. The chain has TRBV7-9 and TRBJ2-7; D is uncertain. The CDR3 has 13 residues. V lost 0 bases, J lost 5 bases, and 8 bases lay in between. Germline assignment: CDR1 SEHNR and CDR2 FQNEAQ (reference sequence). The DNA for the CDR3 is TGTGCCAGCAGCTTAGCCCGGTGGGACGAGCAGTACTTC. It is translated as CASSLARWDEQYF. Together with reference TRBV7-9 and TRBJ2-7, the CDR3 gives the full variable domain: DTGVSQNPRHKITKRGQNVTFRCDPISEHNRLYWYRQTLGQGPEFLTYFQNEAQLEKSRLLSDRFSAERPKGSFSTLEIQRTEQGDSAMYLCASSLARWDEQYFGPGTRLTVT.

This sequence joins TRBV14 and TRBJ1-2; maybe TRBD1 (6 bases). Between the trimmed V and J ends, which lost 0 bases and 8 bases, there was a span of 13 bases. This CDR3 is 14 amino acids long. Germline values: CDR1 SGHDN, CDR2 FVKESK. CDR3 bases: TGTGCCAGCAGCCAAGATCTACAGGGTGGAGGCTACACCTTC. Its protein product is CASSQDLQGGGYTF.

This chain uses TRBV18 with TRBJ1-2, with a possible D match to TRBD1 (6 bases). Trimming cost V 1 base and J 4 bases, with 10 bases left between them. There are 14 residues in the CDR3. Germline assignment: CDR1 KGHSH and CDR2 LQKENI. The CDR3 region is CASSPQQGFYGYTF. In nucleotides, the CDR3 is TGTGCCAGCTCACCACAACAGGGTTTCTATGGCTACACCTTC.

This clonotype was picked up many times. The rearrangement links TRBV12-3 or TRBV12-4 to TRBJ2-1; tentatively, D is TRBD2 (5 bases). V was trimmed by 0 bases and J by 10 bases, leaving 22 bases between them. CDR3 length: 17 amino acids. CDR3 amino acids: CASSLAQVDWSLQEQFF. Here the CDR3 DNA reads TGTGCCAGCAGTTTAGCGCAAGTGGACTGGTCCCTCCAGGAGCAGTTCTTC.

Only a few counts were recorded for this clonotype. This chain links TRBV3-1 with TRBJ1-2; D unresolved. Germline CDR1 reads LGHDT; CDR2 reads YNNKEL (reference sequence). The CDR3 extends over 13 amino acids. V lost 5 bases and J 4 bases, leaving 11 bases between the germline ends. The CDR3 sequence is CASSSGPSYGYTF. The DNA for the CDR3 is TGTGCCAGCAGCTCCGGCCCTAGCTATGGCTACACCTTC.

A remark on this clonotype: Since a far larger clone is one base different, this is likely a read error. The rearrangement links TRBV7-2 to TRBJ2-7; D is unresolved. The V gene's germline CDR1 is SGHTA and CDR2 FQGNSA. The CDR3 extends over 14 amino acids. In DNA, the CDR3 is TGTGCCAGGAGCTTAGATGCCGCGAGTTTCGAGCAGTACTTC. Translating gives CARSLDAASFEQYF.

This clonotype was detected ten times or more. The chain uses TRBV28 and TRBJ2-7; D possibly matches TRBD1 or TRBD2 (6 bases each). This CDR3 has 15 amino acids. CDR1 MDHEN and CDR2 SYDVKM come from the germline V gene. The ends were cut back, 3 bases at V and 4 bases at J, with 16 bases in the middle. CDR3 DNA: TGTGCCAGCAGTTTTAGGGGGACTCATCCTTACGAGCAGTACTTC. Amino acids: CASSFRGTHPYEQYF.

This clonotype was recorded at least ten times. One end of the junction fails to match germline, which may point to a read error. DNA of the CDR3: TGTGCCAGCAGCCAAGAGGTAGGACTCCCGGTCTTC. This sequence encodes CASSQEVGLPVF. The chain is built from TRBV14 and TRBJ2-1; possibly TRBD2 for D (5 bases). The CDR3 sequence is 12 residues long. The V gene's germline CDR1 is SGHDN and CDR2 FVKESK.

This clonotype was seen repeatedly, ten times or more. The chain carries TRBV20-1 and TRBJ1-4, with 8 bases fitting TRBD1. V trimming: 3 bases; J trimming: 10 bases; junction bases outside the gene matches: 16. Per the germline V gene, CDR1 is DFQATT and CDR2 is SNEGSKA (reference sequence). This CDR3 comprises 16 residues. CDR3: CSARPYGQGRSGKLFF. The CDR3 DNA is TGCAGTGCTAGGCCATACGGACAGGGAAGGAGCGGAAAACTGTTTTTT.

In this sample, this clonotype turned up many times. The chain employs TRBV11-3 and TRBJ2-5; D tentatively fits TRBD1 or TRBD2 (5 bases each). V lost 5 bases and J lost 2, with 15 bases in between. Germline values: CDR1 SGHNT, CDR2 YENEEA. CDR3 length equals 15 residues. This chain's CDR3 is CASSERGTLQETQYF. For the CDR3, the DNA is TGTGCCAGCAGCGAGAGAGGGACGTTGCAAGAGACCCAGTACTTC.

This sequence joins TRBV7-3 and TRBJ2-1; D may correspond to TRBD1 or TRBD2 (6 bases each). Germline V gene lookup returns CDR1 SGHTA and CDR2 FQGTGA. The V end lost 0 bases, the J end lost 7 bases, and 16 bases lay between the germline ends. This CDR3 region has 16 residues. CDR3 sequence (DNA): TGTGCCAGCAGCTTAACAGGCGGGGAGAGGGGGAATGAGCAGTTCTTC. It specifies CASSLTGGERGNEQFF.

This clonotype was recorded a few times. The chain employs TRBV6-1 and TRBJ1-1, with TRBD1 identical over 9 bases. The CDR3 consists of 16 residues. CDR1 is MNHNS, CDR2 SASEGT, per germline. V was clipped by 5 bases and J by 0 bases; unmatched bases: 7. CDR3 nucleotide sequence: TGTGCCAGCAGTCACCGGACAGGGGTGATGAACACTGAAGCTTTCTTT. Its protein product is CASSHRTGVMNTEAFF.

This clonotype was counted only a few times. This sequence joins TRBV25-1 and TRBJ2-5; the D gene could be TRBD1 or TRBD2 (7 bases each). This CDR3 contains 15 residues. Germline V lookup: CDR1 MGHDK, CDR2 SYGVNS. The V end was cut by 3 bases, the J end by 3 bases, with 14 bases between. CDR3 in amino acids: CASSDPGGGKETQYF. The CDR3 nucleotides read TGTGCCAGCAGTGACCCAGGGGGGGGAAAAGAGACCCAGTACTTC.

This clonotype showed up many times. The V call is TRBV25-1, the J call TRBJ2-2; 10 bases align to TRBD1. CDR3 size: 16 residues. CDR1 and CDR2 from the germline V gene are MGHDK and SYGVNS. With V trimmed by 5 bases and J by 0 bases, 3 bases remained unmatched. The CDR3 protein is CASSIGTGANTGELFF. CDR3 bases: TGTGCCAGCAGTATAGGGACAGGGGCGAACACCGGGGAGCTGTTTTTT.